This T cell receptor beta chain was found in a study of T cells after yellow fever vaccination. Broader study findings: Contaminants from the bulk population, in the form of abundant clonotypes, could be found in FACS-sorted repertoires. Reappearance after the booster was observed for most primary-vaccination clones (96% CD4, approximately 90% CD8).

Generation of TCR cDNA used 5'RACE template switching (which added a universal primer site and UMIs). TCRdb re-derived calls from the 5' RACE reads in MiXCR, one entry per CDR3 protein. This sample has 150,000 to 200,000 distinct CDR3 sequences; almost 7% occur once, and the top ten carry over 2%. This clonotype was detected many times. The antigen is undetermined. This sequence originates from a man aged 18-30 years who received the YFV17D yellow fever vaccine. Sequences were derived from CD4+ T cells sorted from PBMCs, sampled about 5 days after the first yellow fever vaccination.

The CDR3 region is CSLHRVNEQFF. For the CDR3, the DNA is TGCAGTCTTCACAGGGTTAATGAGCAGTTCTTC. This chain uses TRBV20-1 with TRBJ2-1, with D possibly being TRBD1 (6 bases). The CDR3 covers 11 residues. Trimming cost V 8 bases and J 7 bases, with 12 bases left between them. Germline V lookup: CDR1 DFQATT, CDR2 SNEGSKA (reference sequence).